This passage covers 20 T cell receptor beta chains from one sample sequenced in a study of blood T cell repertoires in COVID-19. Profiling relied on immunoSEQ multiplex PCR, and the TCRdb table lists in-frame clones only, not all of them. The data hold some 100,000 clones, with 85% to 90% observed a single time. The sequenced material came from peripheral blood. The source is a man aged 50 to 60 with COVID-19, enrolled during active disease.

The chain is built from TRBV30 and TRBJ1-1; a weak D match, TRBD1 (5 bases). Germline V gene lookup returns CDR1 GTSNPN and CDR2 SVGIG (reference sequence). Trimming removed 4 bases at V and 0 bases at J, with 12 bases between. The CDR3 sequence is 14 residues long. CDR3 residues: CAWTSGLMNTEAFF. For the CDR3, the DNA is TGTGCCTGGACCTCGGGACTGATGAACACTGAAGCTTTCTTT.

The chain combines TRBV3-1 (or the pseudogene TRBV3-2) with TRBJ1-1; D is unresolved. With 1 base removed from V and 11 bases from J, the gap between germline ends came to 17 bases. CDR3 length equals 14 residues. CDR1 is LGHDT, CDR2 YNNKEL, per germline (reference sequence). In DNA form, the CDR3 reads TGTGCCAGCAGCCAAGGGTGGATGAGCCCGGGTGCTTTCTTT. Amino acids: CASSQGWMSPGAFF.

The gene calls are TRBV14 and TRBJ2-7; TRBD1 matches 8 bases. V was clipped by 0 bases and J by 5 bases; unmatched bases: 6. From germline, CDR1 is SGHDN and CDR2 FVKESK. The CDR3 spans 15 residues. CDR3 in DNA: TGTGCCAGCAGCCAAGACAGGGGGCGTCTGAACGAGCAGTACTTC. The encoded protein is CASSQDRGRLNEQYF.

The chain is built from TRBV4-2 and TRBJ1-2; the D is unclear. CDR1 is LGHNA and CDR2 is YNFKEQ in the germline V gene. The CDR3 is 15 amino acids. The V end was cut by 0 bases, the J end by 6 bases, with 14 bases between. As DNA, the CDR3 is TGTGCCAGCAGCCAAGATGCGGCCCGCTCGGATGGCTACACCTTC. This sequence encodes CASSQDAARSDGYTF.

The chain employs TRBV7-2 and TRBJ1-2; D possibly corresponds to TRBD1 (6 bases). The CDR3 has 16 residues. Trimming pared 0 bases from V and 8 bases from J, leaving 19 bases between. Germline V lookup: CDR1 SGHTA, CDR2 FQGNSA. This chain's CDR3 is CASSLAGGAGVSGYTF. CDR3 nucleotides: TGTGCCAGCAGCTTAGCGGGGGGGGCAGGGGTATCCGGCTACACCTTC. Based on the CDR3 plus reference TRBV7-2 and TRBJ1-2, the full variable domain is GAGVSQSPSNKVTEKGKDVELRCDPISGHTALYWYRQSLGQGLEFLIYFQGNSAPDKSGLPSDRFSAERTGGSVSTLTIQRTQQEDSAVYLCASSLAGGAGVSGYTFGSGTRLTVV.

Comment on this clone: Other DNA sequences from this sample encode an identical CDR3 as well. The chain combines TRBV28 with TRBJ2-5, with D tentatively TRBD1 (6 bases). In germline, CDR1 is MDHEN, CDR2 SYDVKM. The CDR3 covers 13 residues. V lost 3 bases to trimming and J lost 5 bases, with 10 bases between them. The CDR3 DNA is TGTGCCAGCAGTTTTGGGGGCCGGGAGACCCAGTACTTC. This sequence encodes CASSFGGRETQYF.

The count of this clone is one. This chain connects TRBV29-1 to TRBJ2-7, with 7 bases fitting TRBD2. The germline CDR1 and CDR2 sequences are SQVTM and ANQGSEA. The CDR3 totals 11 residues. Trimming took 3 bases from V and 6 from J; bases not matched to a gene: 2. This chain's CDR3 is CSVEGGSEQYF. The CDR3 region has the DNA TGCAGCGTTGAGGGAGGGTCCGAGCAGTACTTC.

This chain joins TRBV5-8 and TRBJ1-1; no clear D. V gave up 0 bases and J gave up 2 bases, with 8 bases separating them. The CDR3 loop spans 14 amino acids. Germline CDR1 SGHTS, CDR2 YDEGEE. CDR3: CASSLVPGNTEAFF. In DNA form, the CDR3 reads TGTGCCAGCAGCTTGGTACCAGGAAACACTGAAGCTTTCTTT.

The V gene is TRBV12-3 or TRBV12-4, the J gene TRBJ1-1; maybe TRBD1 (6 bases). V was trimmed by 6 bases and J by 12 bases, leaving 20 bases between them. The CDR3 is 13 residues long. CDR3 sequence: CASSLGHRGETFF. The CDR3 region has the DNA TGTGCCAGCAGCTTGGGACACCGGGGGGAGACTTTCTTT.

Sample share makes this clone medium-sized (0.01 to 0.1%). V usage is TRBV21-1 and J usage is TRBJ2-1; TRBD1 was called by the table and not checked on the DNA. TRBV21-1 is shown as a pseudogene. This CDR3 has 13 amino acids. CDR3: CASSKGQGNEQFF. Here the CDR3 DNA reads TGTGCCAGCAGCAAAGGACAGGGCAATGAGCAGTTCTTC.

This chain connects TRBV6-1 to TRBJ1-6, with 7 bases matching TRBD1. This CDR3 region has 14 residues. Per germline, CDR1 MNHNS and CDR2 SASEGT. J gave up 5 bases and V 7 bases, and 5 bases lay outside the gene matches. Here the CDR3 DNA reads TGTGCCAGCAAACCAACAGGGGATAATTCACCCCTCCACTTT. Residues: CASKPTGDNSPLHF.

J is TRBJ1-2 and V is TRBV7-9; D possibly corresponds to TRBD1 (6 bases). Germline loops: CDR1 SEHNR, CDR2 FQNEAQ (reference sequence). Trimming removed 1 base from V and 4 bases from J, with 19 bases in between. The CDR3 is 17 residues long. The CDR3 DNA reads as TGTGCCAGCAGCTTAGACCTCCAGAGGGTAGGGGGCTATGGCTACACCTTC. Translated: CASSLDLQRVGGYGYTF.

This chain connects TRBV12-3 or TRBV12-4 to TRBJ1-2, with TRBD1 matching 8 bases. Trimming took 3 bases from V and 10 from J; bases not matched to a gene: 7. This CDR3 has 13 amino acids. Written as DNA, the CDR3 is TGTGCCAGCAGTTTCCCAGGGGGCAGGTTCTACACCTTC. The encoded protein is CASSFPGGRFYTF.

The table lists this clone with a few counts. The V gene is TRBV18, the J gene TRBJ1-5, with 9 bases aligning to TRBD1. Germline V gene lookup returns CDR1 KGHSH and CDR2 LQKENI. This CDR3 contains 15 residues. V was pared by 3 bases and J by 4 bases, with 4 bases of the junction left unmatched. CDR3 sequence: CASSPSGTGNQPQHF. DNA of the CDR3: TGTGCCAGCTCACCCTCCGGGACAGGGAATCAGCCCCAGCATTTT.

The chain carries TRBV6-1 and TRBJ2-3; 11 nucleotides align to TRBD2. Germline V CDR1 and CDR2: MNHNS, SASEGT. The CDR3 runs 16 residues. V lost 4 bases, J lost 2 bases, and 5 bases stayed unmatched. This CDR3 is CASSVSGGANTDTQYF. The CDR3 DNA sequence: TGTGCCAGCAGTGTTAGCGGGGGGGCGAACACAGATACGCAGTATTTT.

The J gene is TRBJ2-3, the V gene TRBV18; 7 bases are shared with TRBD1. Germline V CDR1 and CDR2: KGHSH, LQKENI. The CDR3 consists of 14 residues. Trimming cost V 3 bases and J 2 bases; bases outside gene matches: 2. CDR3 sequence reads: CASSPTGNTDTQYF. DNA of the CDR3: TGTGCCAGCTCACCGACAGGGAACACAGATACGCAGTATTTT.

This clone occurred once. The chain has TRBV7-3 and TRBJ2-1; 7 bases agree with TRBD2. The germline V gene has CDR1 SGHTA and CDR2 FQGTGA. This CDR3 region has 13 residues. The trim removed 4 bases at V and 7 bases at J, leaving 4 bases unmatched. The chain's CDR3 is CASSSMGGNEQFF. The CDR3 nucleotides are TGTGCCAGCAGCTCCATGGGGGGGAATGAGCAGTTCTTC.

This CDR3 is CAWSLGVGDQPQHF. CDR3 sequence (DNA): TGTGCCTGGAGTTTAGGGGTGGGCGATCAGCCCCAGCATTTT. This chain connects TRBV30 to TRBJ1-5; tentatively, D is TRBD1 (5 bases). V was pared by 2 bases and J by 5 bases, with 13 bases between. CDR1 GTSNPN and CDR2 SVGIG come from the germline V gene (reference sequence). This CDR3 spans 14 amino acids.

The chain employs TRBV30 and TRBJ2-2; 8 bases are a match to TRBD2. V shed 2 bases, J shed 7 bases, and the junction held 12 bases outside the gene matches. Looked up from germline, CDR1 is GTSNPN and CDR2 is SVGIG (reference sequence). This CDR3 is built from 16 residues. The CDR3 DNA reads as TGTGCCTGGAGTCCAGGACCAGGACTAGCCGGCGGGGAGCTGTTTTTT. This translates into CAWSPGPGLAGGELFF.

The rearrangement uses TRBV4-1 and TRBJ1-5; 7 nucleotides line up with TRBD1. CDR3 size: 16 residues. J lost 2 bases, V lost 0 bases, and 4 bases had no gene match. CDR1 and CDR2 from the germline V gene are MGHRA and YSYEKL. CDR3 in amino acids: CASSQDDREGNQPQHF. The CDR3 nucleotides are TGCGCCAGCAGCCAAGATGACAGGGAGGGCAATCAGCCCCAGCATTTT.